This T cell receptor beta chain was identified during a study of blood T cell repertoires in COVID-19. Per germline, CDR1 SEHNR and CDR2 FQNEAQ (reference sequence). V was cut by 2 bases and J by 8 bases, with 16 bases left in between. The CDR3 covers 15 residues. Sequencing was performed with immunoSEQ multiplex PCR; in TCRdb, only in-frame clones are kept and a portion is missing. The sample has about 170,000 clones, approximately 80% seen once; the top ten hold approximately 12%. The sequence was obtained from a man between 45 and 60 years old who had recovered from COVID-19. The source material was PBMCs or T cells enriched from blood (not recorded which). The genes are TRBV7-9 and TRBJ2-1; D may be TRBD1 (6 bases). The DNA for the CDR3 is TGTGCCAGCAGCTTACGGTTCGCAGGGGAGCATGAGCAGTTCTTC. As protein: CASSLRFAGEHEQFF.